This TCR beta chain was documented in a study of beta chain features in type 1 diabetes. Study results and limitations: Highly expressing activated T cells could be over-counted with a cDNA template.

This clone was seen only a few times. Its antigen is currently unknown. This CDR3 contains 12 residues. V was trimmed by 4 bases and J by 5 bases, leaving 11 bases between them. Germline assignment: CDR1 GTSNPN and CDR2 SVGIG (reference sequence). What was sequenced were expressed TCRB transcripts, since all of the isolated RNA had been reverse transcribed. Mean read depth for naive, central memory and regulatory T cell samples was about 3.6 million reads. TCRdb's copy holds only in-frame clones and misses some; the assay was immunoSEQ multiplex PCR. The sample has 350,000 to 400,000 clones, less than 15% seen once.

The chain combines TRBV30 with TRBJ2-5; possibly TRBD2 for D (5 bases). The sequencing input was naive CD4+ T cells from blood. The TCR originated in a woman younger than 35 in good health. CDR3 in DNA: TGTGCCTGGACGGACTTCGGGGAGACCCAGTACTTC. Translation gives CAWTDFGETQYF. The full variable domain, in which reference TRBV30 and TRBJ2-5 provide the parts outside the CDR3, is SQTIHQWPATLVQPVGSPLSLECTVEGTSNPNLYWYRQAAGRGLQLLFYSVGIGQISSEVPQNLSASRPQDRQFILSSKKLLLSDSGFYLCAWTDFGETQYFGPGTRLLVL.